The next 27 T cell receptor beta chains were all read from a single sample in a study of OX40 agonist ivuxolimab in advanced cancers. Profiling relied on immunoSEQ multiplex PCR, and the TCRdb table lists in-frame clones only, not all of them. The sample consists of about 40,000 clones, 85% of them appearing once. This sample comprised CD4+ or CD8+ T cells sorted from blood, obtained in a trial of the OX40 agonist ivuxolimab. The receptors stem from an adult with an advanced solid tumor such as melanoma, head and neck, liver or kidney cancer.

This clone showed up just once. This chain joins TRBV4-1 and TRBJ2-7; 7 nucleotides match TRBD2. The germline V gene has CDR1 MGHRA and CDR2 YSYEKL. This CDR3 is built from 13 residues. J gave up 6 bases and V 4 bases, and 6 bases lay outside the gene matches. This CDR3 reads CASSRETSSEQYF. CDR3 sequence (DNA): TGCGCCAGCAGCCGCGAGACTAGCTCCGAGCAGTACTTC.

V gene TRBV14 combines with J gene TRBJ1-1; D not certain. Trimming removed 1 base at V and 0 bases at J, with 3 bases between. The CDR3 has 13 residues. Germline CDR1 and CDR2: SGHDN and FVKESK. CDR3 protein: CASSQVMNTEAFF. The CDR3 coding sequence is TGTGCCAGCAGCCAAGTCATGAACACTGAAGCTTTCTTT.

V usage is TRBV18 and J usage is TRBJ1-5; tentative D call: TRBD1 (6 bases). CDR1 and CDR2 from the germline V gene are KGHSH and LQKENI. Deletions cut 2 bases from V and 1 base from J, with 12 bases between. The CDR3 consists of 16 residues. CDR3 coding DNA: TGTGCCAGCTCACCAAGACCGGGACAAAGCAATCAGCCCCAGCATTTT. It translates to CASSPRPGQSNQPQHF.

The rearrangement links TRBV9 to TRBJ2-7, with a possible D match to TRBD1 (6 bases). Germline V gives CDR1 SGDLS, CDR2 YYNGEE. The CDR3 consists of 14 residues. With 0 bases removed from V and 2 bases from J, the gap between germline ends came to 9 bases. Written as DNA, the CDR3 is TGTGCCAGCAGCGTAGCGGACAGCCCCTACGAGCAGTACTTC. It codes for CASSVADSPYEQYF.

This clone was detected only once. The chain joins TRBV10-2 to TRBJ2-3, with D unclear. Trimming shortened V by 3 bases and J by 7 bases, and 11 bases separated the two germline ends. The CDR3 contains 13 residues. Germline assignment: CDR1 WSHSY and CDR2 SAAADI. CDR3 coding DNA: TGCGCCAGCAGTGAACCCGACACCTATACGCAGTATTTT. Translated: CASSEPDTYTQYF.

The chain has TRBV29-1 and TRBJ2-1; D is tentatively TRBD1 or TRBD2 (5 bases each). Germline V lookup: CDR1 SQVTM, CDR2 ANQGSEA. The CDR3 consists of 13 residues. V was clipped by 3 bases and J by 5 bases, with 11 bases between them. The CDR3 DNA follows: TGCAGCGTTGAGGGACCGATTAACAATGAGCAGTTCTTC. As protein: CSVEGPINNEQFF.

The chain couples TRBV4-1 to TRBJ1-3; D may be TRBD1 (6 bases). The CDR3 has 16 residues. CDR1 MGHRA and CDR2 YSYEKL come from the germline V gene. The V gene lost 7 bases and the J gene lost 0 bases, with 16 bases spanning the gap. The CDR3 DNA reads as TGCGCCAGCAACCTACAGGGTTGGGGCTCTGGAAACACCATATATTTT. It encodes CASNLQGWGSGNTIYF.

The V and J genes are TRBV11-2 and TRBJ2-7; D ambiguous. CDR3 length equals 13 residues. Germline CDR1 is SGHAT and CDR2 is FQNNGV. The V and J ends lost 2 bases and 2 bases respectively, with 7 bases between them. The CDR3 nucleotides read TGTGCCAGCAGCTTAACACAGACCTACGAGCAGTACTTC. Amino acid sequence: CASSLTQTYEQYF.

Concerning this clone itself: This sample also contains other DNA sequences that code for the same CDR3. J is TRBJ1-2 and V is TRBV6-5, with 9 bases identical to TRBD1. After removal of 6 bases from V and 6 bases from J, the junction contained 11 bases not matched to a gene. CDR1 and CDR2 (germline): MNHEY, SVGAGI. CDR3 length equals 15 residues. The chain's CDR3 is CASSYGQGLLDGYTF. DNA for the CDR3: TGTGCCAGCAGCTACGGACAGGGGCTATTAGATGGCTACACCTTC.

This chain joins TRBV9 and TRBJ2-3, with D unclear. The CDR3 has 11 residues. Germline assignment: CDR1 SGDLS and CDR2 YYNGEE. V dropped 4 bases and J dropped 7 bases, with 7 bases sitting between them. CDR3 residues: CASSTTHTQYF. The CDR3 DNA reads TGTGCCAGCAGCACCACCCATACGCAGTATTTT.

The DNA for the CDR3 is TGTGCCAGCATACAGACAGGCCCTTTCACAGATACGCAGTATTTT. Translation gives CASIQTGPFTDTQYF. This sequence joins TRBV5-8 and TRBJ2-3; D might be TRBD1 (6 bases). Between the trimmed V and J ends, which lost 6 bases and 2 bases, there was a span of 16 bases. The CDR3 runs to 15 residues. The V gene's germline CDR1 is SGHTS and CDR2 YDEGEE.

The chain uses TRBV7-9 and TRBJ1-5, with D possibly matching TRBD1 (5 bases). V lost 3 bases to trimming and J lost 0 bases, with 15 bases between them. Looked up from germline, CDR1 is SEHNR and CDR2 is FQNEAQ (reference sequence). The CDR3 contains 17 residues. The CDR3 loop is CASSLLYRRYSNQPQHF. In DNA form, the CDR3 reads TGTGCCAGCAGCTTGCTATACAGGAGATATAGCAATCAGCCCCAGCATTTT.

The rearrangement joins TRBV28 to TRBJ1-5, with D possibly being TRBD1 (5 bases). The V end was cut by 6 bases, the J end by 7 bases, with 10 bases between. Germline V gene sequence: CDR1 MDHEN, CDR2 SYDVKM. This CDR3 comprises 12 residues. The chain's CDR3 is CASRAGGQPQHF. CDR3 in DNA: TGTGCCAGCAGGGCCGGGGGACAGCCCCAGCATTTT.

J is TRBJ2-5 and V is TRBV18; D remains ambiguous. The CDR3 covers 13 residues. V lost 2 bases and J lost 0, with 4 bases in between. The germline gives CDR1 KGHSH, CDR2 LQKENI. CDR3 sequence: CASSPTHQETQYF. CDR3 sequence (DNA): TGTGCCAGCTCACCAACCCACCAAGAGACCCAGTACTTC.

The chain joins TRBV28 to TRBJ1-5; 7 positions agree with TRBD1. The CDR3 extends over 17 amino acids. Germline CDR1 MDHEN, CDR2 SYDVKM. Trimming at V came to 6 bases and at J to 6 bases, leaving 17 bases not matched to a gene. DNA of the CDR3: TGTGCCAGCAGGCCATCAACAGGGGTCCCCCATGGTCAGCCCCAGCATTTT. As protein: CASRPSTGVPHGQPQHF.

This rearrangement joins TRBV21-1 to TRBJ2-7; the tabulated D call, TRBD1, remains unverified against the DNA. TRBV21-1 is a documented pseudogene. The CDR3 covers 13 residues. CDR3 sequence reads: CASSKGQLYEQYF. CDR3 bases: TGTGCCAGCAGCAAGGGACAACTTTACGAGCAGTACTTC.

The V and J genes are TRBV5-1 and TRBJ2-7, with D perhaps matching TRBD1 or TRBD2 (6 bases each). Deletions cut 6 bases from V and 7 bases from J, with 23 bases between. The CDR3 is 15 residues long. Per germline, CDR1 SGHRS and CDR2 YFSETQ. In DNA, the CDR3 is TGCGCCAGCAACTATCAACAGGGCACGGGGGAAGAGCAGTACTTC. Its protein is CASNYQQGTGEEQYF.

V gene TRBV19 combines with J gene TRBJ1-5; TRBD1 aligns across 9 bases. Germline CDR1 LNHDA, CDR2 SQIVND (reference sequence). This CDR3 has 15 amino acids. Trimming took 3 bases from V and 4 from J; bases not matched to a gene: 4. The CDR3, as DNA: TGTGCCAGTAGTATCGCCGGGACAGGGAATCAGCCCCAGCATTTT. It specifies CASSIAGTGNQPQHF. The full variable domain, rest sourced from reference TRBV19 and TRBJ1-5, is DGGITQSPKYLFRKEGQNVTLSCEQNLNHDAMYWYRQDPGQGLRLIYYSQIVNDFQKGDIAEGYSVSREKKESFPLTVTSAQKNPTAFYLCASSIAGTGNQPQHFGDGTRLSIL.

CDR3 residues: CASSLDGNTGELFF. In nucleotides, the CDR3 is TGTGCCAGCAGCTTAGATGGGAACACCGGGGAGCTGTTTTTT. The V and J genes are TRBV11-3 and TRBJ2-2; no reliable D call. The germline CDR1 and CDR2 sequences are SGHNT and YENEEA. Between the trimmed V and J ends, which lost 0 bases and 1 base, there was a span of 3 bases. The CDR3 is 14 amino acids.

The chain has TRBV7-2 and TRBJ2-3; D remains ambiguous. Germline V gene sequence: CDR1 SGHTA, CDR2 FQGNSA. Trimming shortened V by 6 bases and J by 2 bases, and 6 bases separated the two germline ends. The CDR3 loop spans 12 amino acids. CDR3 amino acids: CASSWDTDTQYF. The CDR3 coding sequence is TGTGCCAGCAGTTGGGACACAGATACGCAGTATTTT.

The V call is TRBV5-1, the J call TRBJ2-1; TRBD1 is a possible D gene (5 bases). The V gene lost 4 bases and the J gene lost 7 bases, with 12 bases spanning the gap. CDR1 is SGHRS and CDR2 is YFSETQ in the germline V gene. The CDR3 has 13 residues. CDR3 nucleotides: TGCGCCAGCAGCAACAGGCCGCGGAATGAGCAGTTCTTC. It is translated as CASSNRPRNEQFF.

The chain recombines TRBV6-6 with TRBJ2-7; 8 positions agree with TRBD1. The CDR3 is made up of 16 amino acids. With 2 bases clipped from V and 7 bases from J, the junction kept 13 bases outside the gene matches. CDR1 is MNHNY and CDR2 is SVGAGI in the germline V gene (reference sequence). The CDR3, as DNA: TGTGCCAGCAGTTACCCAGCCGGGACAGGTATGCGGGAGCAGTACTTC. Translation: CASSYPAGTGMREQYF.

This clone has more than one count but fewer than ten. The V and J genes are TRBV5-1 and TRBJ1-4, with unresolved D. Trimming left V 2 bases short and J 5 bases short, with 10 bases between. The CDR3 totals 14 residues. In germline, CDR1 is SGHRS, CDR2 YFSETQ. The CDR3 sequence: CASSLSGKNEKLFF. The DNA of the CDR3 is TGCGCCAGCAGCTTATCGGGAAAGAATGAAAAACTGTTTTTT. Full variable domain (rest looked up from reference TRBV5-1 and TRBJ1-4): KAGVTQTPRYLIKTRGQQVTLSCSPISGHRSVSWYQQTPGQGLQFLFEYFSETQRNKGNFPGRFSGRQFSNSRSEMNVSTLELGDSALYLCASSLSGKNEKLFFGSGTQLSVL.

The CDR3 here is CASVALSSYEQYF. The CDR3 coding sequence is TGTGCCAGCGTGGCCTTGAGTAGCTACGAGCAGTACTTC. The genes are TRBV6-1 and TRBJ2-7; no clear D. The V end was cut by 8 bases, the J end by 3 bases, with 14 bases between. The germline gives CDR1 MNHNS, CDR2 SASEGT. The CDR3 is 13 residues long.

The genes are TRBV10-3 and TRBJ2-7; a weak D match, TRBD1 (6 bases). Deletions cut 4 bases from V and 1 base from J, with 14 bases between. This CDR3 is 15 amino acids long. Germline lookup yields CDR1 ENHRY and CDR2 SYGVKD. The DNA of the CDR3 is TGTGCCATCAGTGTCCGACAGGCAGCATCCTACGAGCAGTACTTC. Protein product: CAISVRQAASYEQYF.

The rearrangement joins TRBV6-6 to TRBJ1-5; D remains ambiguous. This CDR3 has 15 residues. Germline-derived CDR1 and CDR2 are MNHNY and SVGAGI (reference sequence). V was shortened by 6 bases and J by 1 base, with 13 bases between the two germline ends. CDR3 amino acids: CASRAVEGSNQPQHF. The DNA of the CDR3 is TGTGCCAGCAGGGCCGTGGAGGGAAGCAATCAGCCCCAGCATTTT.

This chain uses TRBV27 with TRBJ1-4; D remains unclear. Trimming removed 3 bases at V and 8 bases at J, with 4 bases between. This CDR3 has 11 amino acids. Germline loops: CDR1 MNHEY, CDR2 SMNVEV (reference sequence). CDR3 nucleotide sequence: TGTGCCAGCAGTTTCGGAGAAAAACTGTTTTTT. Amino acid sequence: CASSFGEKLFF.